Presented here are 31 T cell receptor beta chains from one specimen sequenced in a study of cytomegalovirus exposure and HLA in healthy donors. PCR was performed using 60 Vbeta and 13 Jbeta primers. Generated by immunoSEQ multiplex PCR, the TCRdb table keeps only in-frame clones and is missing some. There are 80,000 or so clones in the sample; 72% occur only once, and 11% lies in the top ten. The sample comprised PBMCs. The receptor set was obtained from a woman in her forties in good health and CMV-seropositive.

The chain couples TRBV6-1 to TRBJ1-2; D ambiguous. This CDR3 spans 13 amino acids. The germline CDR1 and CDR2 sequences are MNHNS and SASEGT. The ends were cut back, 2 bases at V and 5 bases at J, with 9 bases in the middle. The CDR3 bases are TGTGCCAGCAGTGAACTACGAGGTTATGGCTACACCTTC. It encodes CASSELRGYGYTF.

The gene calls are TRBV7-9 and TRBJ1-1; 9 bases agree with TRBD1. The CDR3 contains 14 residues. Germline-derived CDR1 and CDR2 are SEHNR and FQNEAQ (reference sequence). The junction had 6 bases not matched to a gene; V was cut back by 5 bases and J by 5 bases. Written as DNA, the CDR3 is TGTGCCAGCAGCCGATCGGGGACAGGGACTGAAGCTTTCTTT. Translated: CASSRSGTGTEAFF.

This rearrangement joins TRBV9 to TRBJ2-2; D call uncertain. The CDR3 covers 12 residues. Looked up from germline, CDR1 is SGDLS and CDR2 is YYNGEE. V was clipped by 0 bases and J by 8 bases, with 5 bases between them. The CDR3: CASSVATGELFF. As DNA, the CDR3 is TGTGCCAGCAGCGTAGCTACGGGGGAGCTGTTTTTT. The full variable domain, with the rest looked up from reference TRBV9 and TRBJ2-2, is DSGVTQTPKHLITATGQRVTLRCSPRSGDLSVYWYQQSLDQGLQFLIQYYNGEERAKGNILERFSAQQFPDLHSELNLSSLELGDSALYFCASSVATGELFFGEGSRLTVL.

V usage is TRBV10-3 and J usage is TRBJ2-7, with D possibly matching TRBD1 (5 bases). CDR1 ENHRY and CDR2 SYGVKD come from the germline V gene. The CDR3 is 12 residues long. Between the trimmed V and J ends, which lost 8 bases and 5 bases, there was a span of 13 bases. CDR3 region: CAIYREGDEQYF. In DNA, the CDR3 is TGTGCCATCTATAGAGAAGGGGACGAGCAGTACTTC.

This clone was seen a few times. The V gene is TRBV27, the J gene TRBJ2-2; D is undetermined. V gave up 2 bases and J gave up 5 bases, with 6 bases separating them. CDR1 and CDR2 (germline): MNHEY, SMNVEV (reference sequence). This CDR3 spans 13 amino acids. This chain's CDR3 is CASSLVRTGELFF. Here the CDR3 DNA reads TGTGCCAGCAGTTTAGTCCGGACCGGGGAGCTGTTTTTT.

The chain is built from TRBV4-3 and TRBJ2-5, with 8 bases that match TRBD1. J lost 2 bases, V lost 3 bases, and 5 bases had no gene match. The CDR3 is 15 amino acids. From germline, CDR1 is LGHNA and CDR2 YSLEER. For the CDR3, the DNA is TGCGCCAGCAGCCAGGACAGGGCCCAGCAAGAGACCCAGTACTTC. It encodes CASSQDRAQQETQYF.

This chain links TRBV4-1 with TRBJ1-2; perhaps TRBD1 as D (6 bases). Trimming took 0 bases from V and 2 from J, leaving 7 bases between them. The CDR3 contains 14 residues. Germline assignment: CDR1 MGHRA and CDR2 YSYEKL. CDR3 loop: CASSQDTGNYGYTF. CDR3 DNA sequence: TGCGCCAGCAGCCAAGATACAGGGAACTATGGCTACACCTTC.

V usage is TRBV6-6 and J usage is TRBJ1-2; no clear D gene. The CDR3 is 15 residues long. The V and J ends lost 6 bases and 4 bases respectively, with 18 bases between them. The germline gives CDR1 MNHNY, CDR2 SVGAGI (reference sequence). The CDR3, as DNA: TGTGCCAGCAGGGGTAGCGACGGGAAGATCTATGGCTACACCTTC. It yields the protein CASRGSDGKIYGYTF.

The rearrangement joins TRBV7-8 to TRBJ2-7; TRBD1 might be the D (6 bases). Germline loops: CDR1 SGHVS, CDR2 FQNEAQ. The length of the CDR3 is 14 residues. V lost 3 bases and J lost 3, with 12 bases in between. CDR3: CASSFRQVNYEQYF. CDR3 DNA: TGTGCCAGCAGCTTTCGACAGGTTAACTACGAGCAGTACTTC. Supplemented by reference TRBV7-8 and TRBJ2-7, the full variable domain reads GAGVSQSPRYKVAKRGQDVALRCDPISGHVSLFWYQQALGQGPEFLTYFQNEAQLDKSGLPSDRFFAERPEGSVSTLKIQRTQQEDSAVYLCASSFRQVNYEQYFGPGTRLTVT.

CDR3 protein: CASSEAQGYTF. CDR3 nucleotide sequence: TGTGCCAGCAGTGAAGCCCAGGGCTACACCTTC. The genes are TRBV6-1 and TRBJ1-2; D unclear. The V gene lost 0 bases and the J gene lost 8 bases, with 4 bases spanning the gap. CDR3 length: 11 residues. The germline CDR1 and CDR2 sequences are MNHNS and SASEGT.

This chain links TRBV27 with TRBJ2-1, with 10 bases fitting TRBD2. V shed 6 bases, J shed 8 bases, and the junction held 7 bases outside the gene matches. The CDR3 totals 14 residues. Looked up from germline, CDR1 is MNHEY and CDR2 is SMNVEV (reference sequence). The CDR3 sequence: CASSLAGAGDEQFF. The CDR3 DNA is TGTGCCAGCAGCCTAGCGGGGGCGGGGGATGAGCAGTTCTTC.

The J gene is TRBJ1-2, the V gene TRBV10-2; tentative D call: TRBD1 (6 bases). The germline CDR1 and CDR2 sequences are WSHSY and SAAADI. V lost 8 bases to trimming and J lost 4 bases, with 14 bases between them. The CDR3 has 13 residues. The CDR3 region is CASSPGESYGYTF. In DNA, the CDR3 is TGCGCCAGCTCACCAGGGGAAAGCTATGGCTACACCTTC.

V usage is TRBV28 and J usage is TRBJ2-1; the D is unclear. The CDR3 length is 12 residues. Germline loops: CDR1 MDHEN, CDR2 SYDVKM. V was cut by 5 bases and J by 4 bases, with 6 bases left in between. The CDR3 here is CASSPSYNEQFF. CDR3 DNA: TGTGCCAGCAGTCCCTCTTACAATGAGCAGTTCTTC.

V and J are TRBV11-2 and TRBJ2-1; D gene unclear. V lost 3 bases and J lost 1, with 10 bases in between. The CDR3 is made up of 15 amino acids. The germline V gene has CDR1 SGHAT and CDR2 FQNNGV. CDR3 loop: CASSFGYGSYNEQFF. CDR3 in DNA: TGTGCCAGCAGCTTCGGATACGGGTCCTACAATGAGCAGTTCTTC. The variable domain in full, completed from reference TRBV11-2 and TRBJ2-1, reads EAGVAQSPRYKIIEKRQSVAFWCNPISGHATLYWYQQILGQGPKLLIQFQNNGVVDDSQLPKDRFSAERLKGVDSTLKIQPAKLEDSAVYLCASSFGYGSYNEQFFGPGTRLTVL.

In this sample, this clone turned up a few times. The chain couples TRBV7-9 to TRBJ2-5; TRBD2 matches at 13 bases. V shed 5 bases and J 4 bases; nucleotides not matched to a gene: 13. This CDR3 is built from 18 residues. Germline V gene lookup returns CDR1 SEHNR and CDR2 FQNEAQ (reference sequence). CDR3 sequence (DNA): TGTGCCAGCAGCCAGGGACTAGCGGGAACGTCGGGCAGAGAGACCCAGTACTTC. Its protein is CASSQGLAGTSGRETQYF.

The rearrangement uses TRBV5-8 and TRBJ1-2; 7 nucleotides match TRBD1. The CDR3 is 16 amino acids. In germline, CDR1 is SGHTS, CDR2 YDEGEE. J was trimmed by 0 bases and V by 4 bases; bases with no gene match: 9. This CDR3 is CASSVWDSQTNYGYTF. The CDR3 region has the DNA TGTGCCAGCAGCGTATGGGACAGCCAGACTAACTATGGCTACACCTTC. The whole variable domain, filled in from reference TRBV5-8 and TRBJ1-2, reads EAGVTQSPTHLIKTRGQQATLRCSPISGHTSVYWYQQALGLGLQFLLWYDEGEERNRGNFPPRFSGRQFPNYSSELNVNALELEDSALYLCASSVWDSQTNYGYTFGSGTRLTVV.

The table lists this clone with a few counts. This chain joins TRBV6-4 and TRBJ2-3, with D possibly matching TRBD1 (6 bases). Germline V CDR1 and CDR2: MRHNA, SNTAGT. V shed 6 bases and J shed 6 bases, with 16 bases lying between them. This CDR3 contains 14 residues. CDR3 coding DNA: TGTGCCAGCAGCCCGACAGGTTCGGTTGATACGCAGTATTTT. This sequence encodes CASSPTGSVDTQYF.

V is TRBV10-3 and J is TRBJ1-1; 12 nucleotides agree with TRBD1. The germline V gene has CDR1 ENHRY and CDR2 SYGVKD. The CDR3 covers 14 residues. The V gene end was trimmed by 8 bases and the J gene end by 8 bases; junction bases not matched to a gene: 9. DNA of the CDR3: TGTGCCATCTCGGCACCGGGACAGGGGGCCGAAGCTTTCTTT. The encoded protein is CAISAPGQGAEAFF.

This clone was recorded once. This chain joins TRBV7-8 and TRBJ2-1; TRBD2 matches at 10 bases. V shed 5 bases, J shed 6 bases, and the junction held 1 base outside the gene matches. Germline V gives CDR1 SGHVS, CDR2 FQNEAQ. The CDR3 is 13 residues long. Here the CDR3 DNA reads TGTGCCAGCAGCCCTAGCGGGAGCAATGAGCAGTTCTTC. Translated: CASSPSGSNEQFF.

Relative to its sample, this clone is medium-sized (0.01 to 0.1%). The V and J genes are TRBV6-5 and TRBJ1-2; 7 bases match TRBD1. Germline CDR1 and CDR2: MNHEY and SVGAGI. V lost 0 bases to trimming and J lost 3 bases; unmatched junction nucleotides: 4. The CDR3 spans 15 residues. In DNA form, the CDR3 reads TGTGCCAGCAGTTACTCGGGACAGTCTTACTATGGCTACACCTTC. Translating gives CASSYSGQSYYGYTF.

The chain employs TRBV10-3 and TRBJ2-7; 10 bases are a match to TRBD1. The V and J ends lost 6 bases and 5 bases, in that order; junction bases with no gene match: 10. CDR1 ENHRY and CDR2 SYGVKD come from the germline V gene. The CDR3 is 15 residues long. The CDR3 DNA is TGTGCCATCAGAAAAGGGACAGGGGAGAGGAACGAGCAGTACTTC. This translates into CAIRKGTGERNEQYF.

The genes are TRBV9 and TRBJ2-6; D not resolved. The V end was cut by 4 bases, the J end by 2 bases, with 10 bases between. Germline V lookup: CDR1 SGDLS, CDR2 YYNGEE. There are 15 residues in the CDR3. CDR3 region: CASSPQLAGANVLTF. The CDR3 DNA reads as TGTGCCAGCAGCCCACAATTGGCTGGGGCCAACGTCCTGACTTTC.

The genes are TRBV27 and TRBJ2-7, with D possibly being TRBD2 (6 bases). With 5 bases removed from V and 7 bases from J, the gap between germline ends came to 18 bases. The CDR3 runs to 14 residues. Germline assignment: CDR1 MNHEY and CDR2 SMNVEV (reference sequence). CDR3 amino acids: CASSGRDPRGEQYF. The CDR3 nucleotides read TGTGCCAGCAGTGGAAGGGACCCCCGGGGGGAGCAGTACTTC.

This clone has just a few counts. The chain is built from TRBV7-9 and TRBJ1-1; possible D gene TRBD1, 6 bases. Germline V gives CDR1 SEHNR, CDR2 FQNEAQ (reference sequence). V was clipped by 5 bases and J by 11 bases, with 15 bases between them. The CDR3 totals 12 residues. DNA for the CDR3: TGTGCCAGCAGCACCCAACAGGGTGGCGCTTTCTTT. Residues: CASSTQQGGAFF.

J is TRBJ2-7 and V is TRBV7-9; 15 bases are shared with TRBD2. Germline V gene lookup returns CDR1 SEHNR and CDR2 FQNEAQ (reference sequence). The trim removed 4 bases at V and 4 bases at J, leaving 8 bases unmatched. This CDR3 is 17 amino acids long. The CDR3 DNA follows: TGTGCCAGCAGCTATGGACTAGCGGGAGGGTATGCGTACGAGCAGTACTTC. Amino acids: CASSYGLAGGYAYEQYF. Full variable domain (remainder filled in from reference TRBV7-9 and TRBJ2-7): DTGVSQNPRHKITKRGQNVTFRCDPISEHNRLYWYRQTLGQGPEFLTYFQNEAQLEKSRLLSDRFSAERPKGSFSTLEIQRTEQGDSAMYLCASSYGLAGGYAYEQYFGPGTRLTVT.

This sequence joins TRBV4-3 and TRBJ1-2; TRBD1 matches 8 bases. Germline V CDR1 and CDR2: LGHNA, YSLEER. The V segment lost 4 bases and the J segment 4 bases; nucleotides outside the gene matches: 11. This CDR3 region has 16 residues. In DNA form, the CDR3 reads TGCGCCAGCAGCCCTGACAGGACAGGGCCTTTCTATGGCTACACCTTC. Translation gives CASSPDRTGPFYGYTF.

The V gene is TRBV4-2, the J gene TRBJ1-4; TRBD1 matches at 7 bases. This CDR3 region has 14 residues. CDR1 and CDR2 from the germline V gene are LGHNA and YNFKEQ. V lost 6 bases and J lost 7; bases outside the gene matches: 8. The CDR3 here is CASRPGQQGEKLFF. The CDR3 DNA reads TGTGCCAGCAGACCGGGACAGCAGGGTGAAAAACTGTTTTTT.

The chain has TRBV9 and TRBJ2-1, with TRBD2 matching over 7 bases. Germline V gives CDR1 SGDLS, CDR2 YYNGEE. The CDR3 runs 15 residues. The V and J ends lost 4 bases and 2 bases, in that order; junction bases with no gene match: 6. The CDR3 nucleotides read TGTGCCAGCAGCCCTACTAGCGACCCCTACAATGAGCAGTTCTTC. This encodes CASSPTSDPYNEQFF.

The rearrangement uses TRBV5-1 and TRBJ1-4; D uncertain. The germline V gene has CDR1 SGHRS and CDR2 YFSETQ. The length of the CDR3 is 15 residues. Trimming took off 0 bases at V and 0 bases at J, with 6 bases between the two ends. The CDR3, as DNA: TGCGCCAGCAGCTTGGTGCCAGCAACTAATGAAAAACTGTTTTTT. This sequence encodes CASSLVPATNEKLFF.

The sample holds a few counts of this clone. The CDR3 DNA follows: TGCGCCAGCAGCTTAGGACAGGGTTCTTCTGGAAACACCATATATTTT. Translated, it gives CASSLGQGSSGNTIYF. The chain joins TRBV5-1 to TRBJ1-3; TRBD1 aligns across 8 bases. Unmatched junction bases numbered 5, after V lost 2 bases and J lost 1 base. This CDR3 is built from 16 residues. Germline V gene data show CDR1 as SGHRS and CDR2 as YFSETQ.

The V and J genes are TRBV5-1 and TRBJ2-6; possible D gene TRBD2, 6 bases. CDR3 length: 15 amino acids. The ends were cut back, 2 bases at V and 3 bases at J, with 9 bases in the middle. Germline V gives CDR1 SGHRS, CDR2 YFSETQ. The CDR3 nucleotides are TGCGCCAGCAGCTTTGGGGGAGGTGGGGCCAACGTCCTGACTTTC. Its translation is CASSFGGGGANVLTF.